This is a list of T cell receptor beta chains from one sample in a study of blood T cell repertoires in COVID-19. Sequenced by immunoSEQ multiplex PCR; TCRdb stores in-frame clones only, minus some. The table shows 150,000 or so clones, with roughly four fifths occurring only once. Sequenced sample: peripheral blood. All receptors derive from a human donor in a cohort sampled during active COVID-19. CDR3s include the opening cysteine and the closing phenylalanine or tryptophan. D genes are given only for firm matches. Only part of the rows carry a size: once, few, many, or a class if the clone is expanded.

v_gene	j_gene	abundance	d_gene	CDR3aa	CDR3nt
TRBV29-1	TRBJ2-3	.	TRBD2	CSVEGGSGRAGGTDTQYF	TGCAGCGTTGAAGGGGGTAGCGGGAGGGCCGGGGGCACAGATACGCAGTATTTT
TRBV5-1	TRBJ2-2	once	.	CASSLAQGGGELFF	TGCGCCAGCAGCTTGGCGCAGGGCGGCGGGGAGCTGTTTTTT
TRBV9	TRBJ2-1	.	TRBD2	CASSVGSRGGEQFF	TGTGCCAGCAGCGTCGGGAGCCGGGGGGGTGAGCAGTTCTTC
TRBV20-1	TRBJ2-5	.	.	CSAVGQETQYF	TGCAGTGCTGTCGGGCAAGAGACCCAGTACTTC
TRBV7-3	TRBJ2-1	.	TRBD2	CASSLRLAGLNEQFF	TGTGCCAGCAGCTTAAGACTAGCGGGGCTCAATGAGCAGTTCTTC
TRBV5-1	TRBJ2-4	.	TRBD2	CASSLVIAGGIAKNIQYF	TGCGCCAGCAGCTTGGTTATAGCGGGAGGGATAGCCAAAAACATTCAGTACTTC
TRBV5-1	TRBJ1-1	.	.	CASTDRRGSGTEAFF	TGCGCCAGCACCGACCGGAGGGGAAGCGGGACTGAAGCTTTCTTT
TRBV27	TRBJ2-2	once	TRBD1	CASSPDRAGELFF	TGTGCCAGCAGTCCCGACAGGGCCGGGGAGCTGTTTTTT
TRBV9	TRBJ2-6	.	.	CASSVAFGANVLTF	TGTGCCAGCAGCGTAGCCTTTGGGGCCAACGTCCTGACTTTC
TRBV28	TRBJ2-3	.	TRBD1	CASSPAGWGQGPTSTDTQYF	TGTGCCAGCAGCCCTGCGGGGTGGGGACAGGGGCCGACTAGCACAGATACGCAGTATTTT
TRBV5-1	TRBJ1-1	few	.	CASSLGAGDMNTEAFF	TGCGCCAGCAGCTTGGGGGCAGGCGATATGAACACTGAAGCTTTCTTT
TRBV7-9	TRBJ2-6	.	.	CASSLRQGSGANVLTF	TGTGCCAGCAGCTTGCGGCAGGGATCCGGGGCCAACGTCCTGACTTTC
TRBV10-3	TRBJ2-7	once	TRBD1	CAISDLQGAGEQYF	TGTGCCATCAGTGACCTACAGGGGGCGGGGGAGCAGTACTTC
TRBV19	TRBJ2-2	.	.	CASSVNRNTGELFF	TGTGCCAGTAGTGTGAACAGGAACACCGGGGAGCTGTTTTTT
TRBV5-4	TRBJ2-1	.	TRBD2	CASSPLAGYYNEQFF	TGTGCCAGCAGCCCGCTAGCGGGATACTACAATGAGCAGTTCTTC
TRBV28	TRBJ1-3	.	TRBD1	CASSLQGATGNTIYF	TGTGCCAGCAGTTTACAGGGGGCAACGGGAAACACCATATATTTT
TRBV28	TRBJ2-5	.	TRBD2	CATGLAGSAQYF	TGTGCCACGGGACTAGCGGGATCGGCCCAGTACTTC
TRBV12-3/TRBV12-4	TRBJ1-1	few	TRBD1	CASSLRTGQAFF	TGTGCCAGCAGTCTCCGGACAGGGCAAGCTTTCTTT
TRBV5-1	TRBJ2-3	.	TRBD2	CASSPITRGSVDTQYF	TGCGCCAGCAGCCCGATAACTCGCGGGAGTGTCGATACGCAGTATTTT
TRBV7-2	TRBJ2-1	.	TRBD2	CASSPMVGLVRYNEQFF	TGTGCCAGCAGCCCGATGGTGGGACTAGTCCGCTACAATGAGCAGTTCTTC
TRBV3-1/TRBV3-2	TRBJ1-3	.	TRBD1	CASSQKDRGLFGNTIYF	TGTGCCAGCAGCCAAAAAGACAGGGGGCTTTTTGGAAACACCATATATTTT
TRBV3-1/TRBV3-2	TRBJ2-7	few	TRBD2	CASSSSGRGEQYF	TGTGCCAGCAGCTCAAGCGGGAGGGGTGAGCAGTACTTC
TRBV27	TRBJ2-7	.	TRBD2	CASSRLAGGAAYEQYF	TGTGCCAGCAGTCGACTAGCGGGGGGGGCGGCCTACGAGCAGTACTTC
TRBV19	TRBJ1-1	.	.	CASSGSGVKTEAFF	TGTGCCAGTAGTGGTTCGGGGGTAAAGACTGAAGCTTTCTTT
TRBV19	TRBJ1-2	once	.	CASSIGGGRFPSYGYTF	TGTGCCAGTAGTATAGGAGGAGGGCGGTTTCCTTCCTATGGCTACACCTTC
TRBV9	TRBJ2-2	.	.	CASSATGTPGSGELFF	TGTGCCAGCAGCGCGACCGGGACACCAGGGAGCGGGGAGCTGTTTTTT
TRBV5-1	TRBJ1-2	.	.	CASSLEVGGQSNGYTF	TGCGCCAGCAGCTTGGAGGTCGGGGGGCAGTCCAATGGCTACACCTTC
TRBV21-1	TRBJ2-7	.	.	CASSKTPGLADYEQYF	TGTGCCAGCAGCAAAACCCCGGGACTAGCGGACTACGAGCAGTACTTC
TRBV7-3	TRBJ2-1	.	TRBD2	CASSFRRTSGTVHEQFF	TGTGCCAGCAGCTTCCGACGGACTAGCGGGACTGTCCATGAGCAGTTCTTC
TRBV7-3	TRBJ2-2	.	.	CASSPALSGYTGELFF	TGTGCCAGCAGCCCAGCGCTTAGCGGATACACCGGGGAGCTGTTTTTT
TRBV14	TRBJ1-2	.	.	CASSQVTGGYTF	TGTGCCAGCAGCCAAGTGACAGGCGGCTACACCTTC
TRBV7-2	TRBJ2-1	once	TRBD2	CASSYQGTSGRMVFF	TGTGCCAGCAGTTACCAGGGGACTAGCGGGAGAATGGTGTTCTTC
TRBV18	TRBJ1-5	.	TRBD1	CASKYSQGDNQPQHF	TGTGCCAGTAAGTACAGCCAGGGGGACAATCAGCCCCAGCATTTT